The 18 T cell receptor beta chains listed next were all sequenced from one sample in a study of T cell responses to AZD1222 COVID-19 vaccine. This table comes from immunoSEQ multiplex PCR, and its TCRdb copy is limited to in-frame clones, with some not included. Of fewer than 40,000 clones listed, 88% are singletons. Here the sequenced sample was peripheral blood, taken 28 days after the second dose of the MenACWY control vaccine. The receptors were sampled from an adult who received the MenACWY meningococcal vaccine as a control.

This chain links TRBV21-1 with TRBJ2-1. TRBV21-1 is described as a pseudogene. The length of the CDR3 is 17 residues. CDR3: CASTRGLSGRIHNEQFF. CDR3 in DNA: TGTGCCAGCACCCGGGGGCTTTCGGGGAGAATCCACAATGAGCAGTTCTTC.

The rearrangement links TRBV2 to TRBJ2-7; D remains ambiguous. Germline V gene sequence: CDR1 SNHLY, CDR2 FYNNEI. With 4 bases removed from V and 2 bases from J, the gap between germline ends came to 9 bases. The CDR3 is 13 residues long. The CDR3 here is CASSVQQPYEQYF. CDR3 coding DNA: TGTGCCAGCAGTGTCCAACAACCCTACGAGCAGTACTTC.

The chain joins TRBV5-4 to TRBJ2-3; 7 bases are a match to TRBD2. From germline, CDR1 is SGHNT and CDR2 YYREEE (reference sequence). V trimming: 4 bases; J trimming: 2 bases; junction bases outside the gene matches: 7. The CDR3 length is 15 residues. DNA of the CDR3: TGTGCCAGCAGCCCACTAGCGAGGGACACAGATACGCAGTATTTT. Amino acid sequence: CASSPLARDTDTQYF. Based on the CDR3 plus reference TRBV5-4 and TRBJ2-3, the full variable domain is ETGVTQSPTHLIKTRGQQVTLRCSSQSGHNTVSWYQQALGQGPQFIFQYYREEENGRGNFPPRFSGLQFPNYSSELNVNALELDDSALYLCASSPLARDTDTQYFGPGTRLTVL.

This sequence joins TRBV18 and TRBJ2-6; 7 bases match TRBD1. V shed 4 bases, J shed 0 bases, and the junction held 9 bases outside the gene matches. Germline CDR1 KGHSH, CDR2 LQKENI. The CDR3 spans 18 residues. CDR3 DNA sequence: TGTGCCAGCTCACTGTTCGGGCAGGGGGTCTCTGGGGCCAACGTCCTGACTTTC. Translating it yields CASSLFGQGVSGANVLTF.

The chain combines TRBV7-8 with TRBJ1-1; possible D gene TRBD1, 5 bases. The CDR3 runs to 16 residues. Between the trimmed V and J ends, which lost 5 bases and 0 bases, there was a span of 16 bases. The germline CDR1 and CDR2 sequences are SGHVS and FQNEAQ. CDR3 protein: CASSGRWGSMNTEAFF. The CDR3 DNA follows: TGTGCCAGCAGCGGCCGATGGGGGTCCATGAACACTGAAGCTTTCTTT.

J is TRBJ2-3 and V is TRBV6-5, with 7 bases identical to TRBD2. Trimming removed 7 bases from V and 4 bases from J; junction bases left unmatched: 11. CDR3 length: 15 amino acids. The germline CDR1 and CDR2 sequences are MNHEY and SVGAGI. DNA of the CDR3: TGTGCCAGCACCCGGACTAGGCCCGCGGCAGATACGCAGTATTTT. Amino acids: CASTRTRPAADTQYF.

The rearrangement uses TRBV19 and TRBJ2-2; 10 bases match TRBD1. This CDR3 has 15 amino acids. Germline V gene data show CDR1 as LNHDA and CDR2 as SQIVND (reference sequence). V lost 6 bases, J lost 5 bases, and 6 bases stayed unmatched. This CDR3 is CASRAPGQGTGELFF. CDR3 coding DNA: TGTGCCAGTAGGGCCCCGGGACAGGGGACCGGGGAGCTGTTTTTT. The full variable domain, completed using reference TRBV19 and TRBJ2-2, is DGGITQSPKYLFRKEGQNVTLSCEQNLNHDAMYWYRQDPGQGLRLIYYSQIVNDFQKGDIAEGYSVSREKKESFPLTVTSAQKNPTAFYLCASRAPGQGTGELFFGEGSRLTVL.

J is TRBJ2-7 and V is TRBV10-2, with D hard to call. This CDR3 spans 14 amino acids. V was trimmed by 3 bases and J by 2 bases, leaving 11 bases between them. Germline CDR1 and CDR2: WSHSY and SAAADI. The CDR3 loop is CASSDTGNTYEQYF. DNA for the CDR3: TGCGCCAGCAGTGATACGGGCAACACCTACGAGCAGTACTTC.

The chain uses TRBV5-6 and TRBJ2-7; D not certain. CDR1 is SGHDT, CDR2 YYEEEE, per germline. Trimming pared 2 bases from V and 0 bases from J, leaving 9 bases between. CDR3 length: 14 residues. The CDR3 DNA reads TGTGCCAGCAGCTTTAGGCCGAGCTCCTACGAGCAGTACTTC. Translation: CASSFRPSSYEQYF.

V and J are TRBV19 and TRBJ2-2; the D is unclear. CDR1 and CDR2 (germline): LNHDA, SQIVND (reference sequence). The CDR3 loop spans 15 amino acids. V was clipped by 4 bases and J by 5 bases, with 14 bases between them. The CDR3 bases are TGTGCCAGTAGTAACCCGGTCTTAGGGACCGGGGAGCTGTTTTTT. Translating gives CASSNPVLGTGELFF.

The chain has TRBV4-1 and TRBJ2-1; TRBD2 is a possible D gene (6 bases). Germline lookup yields CDR1 MGHRA and CDR2 YSYEKL. The CDR3 spans 14 residues. Trimming took off 3 bases at V and 5 bases at J, with 11 bases between the two ends. In DNA, the CDR3 is TGCGCCAGCAGCCAGGACCCTAGCGACAATGAGCAGTTCTTC. Translated, it gives CASSQDPSDNEQFF.

The genes are TRBV5-4 and TRBJ2-1; D is undetermined. This CDR3 has 14 residues. Per the germline V gene, CDR1 is SGHNT and CDR2 is YYREEE (reference sequence). V shed 4 bases and J shed 5 bases, with 13 bases lying between them. CDR3 nucleotide sequence: TGTGCCAGCAGCGGAAAGGTGGCTAACAATGAGCAGTTCTTC. It translates to CASSGKVANNEQFF.

The CDR3 nucleotides are TGTGCCAGCAGCGCGGGGGGCGGGGAGCTGTTTTTT. Translation gives CASSAGGGELFF. The chain carries TRBV7-9 and TRBJ2-2; 8 nucleotides match TRBD2. V lost 5 bases, J lost 7 bases, and 0 bases stayed unmatched. CDR1 SEHNR and CDR2 FQNEAQ come from the germline V gene (reference sequence). CDR3 length: 12 residues.

The rearrangement joins TRBV27 to TRBJ1-5, with D perhaps matching TRBD1 (6 bases). This CDR3 is 14 amino acids long. V was trimmed by 4 bases and J by 2 bases, leaving 9 bases between them. Germline-derived CDR1 and CDR2 are MNHEY and SMNVEV (reference sequence). The chain's CDR3 is CASSSRQGNQPQHF. The DNA for the CDR3 is TGTGCCAGCAGTTCGCGACAGGGCAATCAGCCCCAGCATTTT.

The chain employs TRBV6-2 or TRBV6-3 and TRBJ2-3; possible D gene TRBD1, 6 bases. In germline, CDR1 is MNHEY, CDR2 SVGEGT. V dropped 5 bases and J dropped 3 bases, with 12 bases sitting between them. The CDR3 sequence is 14 residues long. This CDR3 is CASSPDRLTDTQYF. The CDR3 coding sequence is TGTGCCAGCAGTCCAGACAGGTTAACAGATACGCAGTATTTT.

This clone occurred once. This chain links TRBV29-1 with TRBJ2-2, with D perhaps TRBD2 (5 bases). The CDR3 is 13 amino acids. V lost 7 bases to trimming and J lost 3 bases, with 12 bases between them. CDR1 is SQVTM, CDR2 ANQGSEA, per germline. The CDR3: CSALGYDTGELFF. In DNA, the CDR3 is TGCAGCGCACTAGGGTACGACACCGGGGAGCTGTTTTTT.

The V and J genes are TRBV24-1 and TRBJ2-3, with D possibly TRBD1 on 5 matching bases. Trimming shortened V by 0 bases and J by 5 bases, and 11 bases separated the two germline ends. CDR1 and CDR2 (germline): KGHDR, SFDVKD. This CDR3 region has 15 residues. The CDR3, as DNA: TGTGCCACCAGTGATTTGGTTACAGGAAAAGATACGCAGTATTTT. It specifies CATSDLVTGKDTQYF.

The chain carries TRBV14 and TRBJ2-6; D could derive from TRBD1 or TRBD2 (5 bases each). The germline V gene encodes CDR1 SGHDN and CDR2 FVKESK. The V end was cut by 1 base, the J end by 0 bases, with 7 bases between. The CDR3 extends over 16 amino acids. DNA of the CDR3: TGTGCCAGCAGCCAAGGGGGGTTCTCTGGGGCCAACGTCCTGACTTTC. This translates into CASSQGGFSGANVLTF. The full variable domain, its missing parts supplied by reference TRBV14 and TRBJ2-6, is EAGVTQFPSHSVIEKGQTVTLRCDPISGHDNLYWYRRVMGKEIKFLLHFVKESKQDESGMPNNRFLAERTGGTYSTLKVQPAELEDSGVYFCASSQGGFSGANVLTFGAGSRLTVL.